Following are 27 T cell receptor beta chains from one sample sequenced in a study of cytomegalovirus exposure and HLA in healthy donors. PCR was performed using 60 Vbeta and 13 Jbeta primers. Clones were sequenced by immunoSEQ multiplex PCR, and TCRdb holds only the in-frame ones, with some missing. The sample has approximately 130,000 clones, about 78% seen once. Input material: PBMCs. The receptors stem from a man aged 45-65 years in good health and CMV-seronegative.

The genes are TRBV6-1 and TRBJ1-6; TRBD1 is a possible D gene (6 bases). This CDR3 has 13 amino acids. The germline V and J ends were trimmed by 6 bases and 9 bases, with 12 bases remaining between them. Per germline, CDR1 MNHNS and CDR2 SASEGT. In nucleotides, the CDR3 is TGTGCCAGCAGGACAGGAACGAGTTCACCCCTCCACTTT. This translates into CASRTGTSSPLHF.

This sequence joins TRBV9 and TRBJ1-5, with D tentatively TRBD1 (5 bases). Germline CDR1 reads SGDLS; CDR2 reads YYNGEE. The CDR3 sequence is 14 residues long. Trimming pared 0 bases from V and 7 bases from J, leaving 11 bases between. The CDR3 spells CASSVVSEGQPQHF. The CDR3, as DNA: TGTGCCAGCAGCGTAGTATCGGAGGGGCAGCCCCAGCATTTT.

The chain uses TRBV7-9 and TRBJ1-2, with D perhaps TRBD1 (6 bases). The germline CDR1 and CDR2 sequences are SEHNR and FQNEAQ (reference sequence). V lost 1 base and J 2 bases, leaving 11 bases between the germline ends. The CDR3 has 15 residues. The CDR3 DNA follows: TGTGCCAGCAGCTTAGAATCCACAGGGAACTATGGCTACACCTTC. Amino acid sequence: CASSLESTGNYGYTF.

V gene TRBV18 combines with J gene TRBJ2-2; 10 bases map to TRBD2. CDR1 is KGHSH and CDR2 is LQKENI in the germline V gene. The ends lost 1 base at V and 0 bases at J; junction bases unmatched: 2. CDR3 length: 17 residues. The CDR3, as DNA: TGTGCCAGCTCACCACAAGGGACTAGCGCGAACACCGGGGAGCTGTTTTTT. This gives the protein CASSPQGTSANTGELFF.

The V and J genes are TRBV7-8 and TRBJ2-2; D remains unclear. V shed 1 base and J shed 3 bases, with 6 bases lying between them. Germline V gene lookup returns CDR1 SGHVS and CDR2 FQNEAQ. The CDR3 has 14 residues. The CDR3, as DNA: TGTGCCAGCAGCTTAGTCCGGGACACCGGGGAGCTGTTTTTT. Encoded protein: CASSLVRDTGELFF.

The chain joins TRBV6-1 to TRBJ1-2; D ambiguous. This CDR3 region has 14 residues. Trimming took 0 bases from V and 4 from J, leaving 9 bases between them. The germline gives CDR1 MNHNS, CDR2 SASEGT. The CDR3 sequence is CASSEATGGYGYTF. CDR3 bases: TGTGCCAGCAGTGAAGCTACTGGTGGCTATGGCTACACCTTC.

V and J are TRBV6-6 and TRBJ2-2; 9 bases map to TRBD1. Trimming removed 0 bases from V and 8 bases from J; junction bases left unmatched: 7. From germline, CDR1 is MNHNY and CDR2 SVGAGI (reference sequence). CDR3 size: 16 residues. DNA for the CDR3: TGTGCCAGCAGTTACTCGGGACAGGGAAGGACAGGGGAGCTGTTTTTT. It specifies CASSYSGQGRTGELFF.

The rearrangement joins TRBV27 to TRBJ2-7, with D possibly TRBD2 on 6 matching bases. This CDR3 is built from 14 residues. V gave up 11 bases and J gave up 4 bases, with 21 bases separating them. The germline gives CDR1 MNHEY, CDR2 SMNVEV (reference sequence). The CDR3 here is CAACSREAPYEQYF. DNA of the CDR3: TGTGCCGCATGTTCAAGGGAGGCACCATACGAGCAGTACTTC.

The J gene is TRBJ2-3, the V gene TRBV5-1; D is unresolved. Trimming shortened V by 2 bases and J by 0 bases, and 10 bases separated the two germline ends. CDR3 length: 15 amino acids. Germline V gives CDR1 SGHRS, CDR2 YFSETQ. The CDR3 spells CASSFEAGSTDTQYF. As DNA, the CDR3 is TGCGCCAGCAGCTTTGAAGCAGGAAGCACAGATACGCAGTATTTT.

The chain combines TRBV2 with TRBJ2-1; the D is unclear. This CDR3 comprises 12 residues. Germline V gene sequence: CDR1 SNHLY, CDR2 FYNNEI. The V end lost 6 bases, the J end lost 8 bases, and 11 bases lay between the germline ends. CDR3 residues: CASSEVLHEQFF. DNA for the CDR3: TGTGCCAGCAGCGAGGTTCTTCATGAGCAGTTCTTC.

The chain couples TRBV5-1 to TRBJ2-3; D may be TRBD1 (7 bases). Per germline, CDR1 SGHRS and CDR2 YFSETQ. Trimming removed 2 bases from V and 2 bases from J, with 18 bases in between. The CDR3 runs to 17 residues. CDR3 region: CASSLVARGVPTDTQYF. The CDR3 nucleotides are TGCGCCAGCAGCTTAGTAGCCAGGGGGGTCCCCACAGATACGCAGTATTTT.

This sequence joins TRBV28 and TRBJ2-3; the match to TRBD2 covers 12 bases. CDR1 and CDR2 from the germline V gene are MDHEN and SYDVKM. The V and J ends lost 7 bases and 1 base, in that order; junction bases with no gene match: 6. The CDR3 covers 16 residues. The CDR3 coding sequence is TGTGCCAGCAAGAGACTAGCGGGAGACCGCACAGATACGCAGTATTTT. Protein product: CASKRLAGDRTDTQYF.

This clone was recorded once. The V gene is TRBV29-1, the J gene TRBJ2-1; 8 bases are a match to TRBD2. The V gene end was trimmed by 1 base and the J gene end by 9 bases; junction bases not matched to a gene: 11. From germline, CDR1 is SQVTM and CDR2 ANQGSEA. The CDR3 sequence is 15 residues long. CDR3 residues: CSVEGYGRGEGEQFF. Written as DNA, the CDR3 is TGCAGCGTTGAAGGATACGGGAGGGGAGAGGGTGAGCAGTTCTTC.

J is TRBJ2-7 and V is TRBV11-1, with D tentatively TRBD2 (7 bases). Germline V gene sequence: CDR1 SGHAT, CDR2 FQDESV (reference sequence). The germline V and J ends were trimmed by 8 bases and 0 bases, with 11 bases remaining between them. CDR3 length: 13 amino acids. The DNA of the CDR3 is TGTGCCAGCGGGGGGGGCATCTCCTACGAGCAGTACTTC. It specifies CASGGGISYEQYF.

The V call is TRBV27, the J call TRBJ2-7, with 12 bases fitting TRBD1. The CDR3 length is 15 residues. The germline gives CDR1 MNHEY, CDR2 SMNVEV (reference sequence). V gave up 6 bases and J gave up 0 bases; unmatched junction bases: 3. CDR3: CASRLGQGASYEQYF. The DNA of the CDR3 is TGTGCCAGCAGGTTGGGACAGGGGGCCTCCTACGAGCAGTACTTC.

The chain combines TRBV2 with TRBJ2-5; 9 bases are a match to TRBD1. The CDR3 length is 16 residues. Per the germline V gene, CDR1 is SNHLY and CDR2 is FYNNEI. Trimming at V came to 7 bases and at J to 4 bases, leaving 13 bases not matched to a gene. The CDR3 sequence: CASTKSTGGRGETQYF. The CDR3 DNA sequence: TGTGCCAGCACCAAATCCACAGGGGGCAGAGGAGAGACCCAGTACTTC.

This clone was counted a few times. This rearrangement joins TRBV14 to TRBJ2-7; D is unresolved. Trimming stripped 0 bases from V and 6 bases from J, with 9 bases between. CDR1 and CDR2 (germline): SGHDN, FVKESK. The CDR3 is 13 residues long. The CDR3 protein is CASSQDWPGEQYF. CDR3 bases: TGTGCCAGCAGCCAAGATTGGCCGGGCGAGCAGTACTTC.

The chain joins TRBV10-3 to TRBJ2-7; D is unclear. CDR3 length: 13 amino acids. V was shortened by 2 bases and J by 4 bases, with 9 bases between the two germline ends. CDR1 is ENHRY and CDR2 is SYGVKD in the germline V gene. The CDR3 DNA sequence: TGTGCCATCAGTGAGGGAGTTGGGTACGAGCAGTACTTC. Translation gives CAISEGVGYEQYF.

The gene calls are TRBV19 and TRBJ1-2, with 12 bases aligning to TRBD1. CDR1 and CDR2 (germline): LNHDA, SQIVND (reference sequence). The CDR3 runs to 14 residues. With V trimmed by 7 bases and J by 4 bases, 4 bases remained unmatched. The CDR3 region has the DNA TGTGCCAGTATCGGGACAGGGGGCCCCTATGGCTACACCTTC. It specifies CASIGTGGPYGYTF.

V usage is TRBV28 and J usage is TRBJ1-2; 8 bases match TRBD1. The junction had 8 bases not matched to a gene; V was cut back by 6 bases and J by 2 bases. Looked up from germline, CDR1 is MDHEN and CDR2 is SYDVKM. The CDR3 runs 15 residues. The CDR3 nucleotides are TGTGCCAGCAGGGCAGGGGGCGCTACCAACTATGGCTACACCTTC. It codes for CASRAGGATNYGYTF.

The chain employs TRBV5-1 and TRBJ2-3; D ambiguous. This CDR3 region has 12 residues. Trimming pared 4 bases from V and 2 bases from J, leaving 5 bases between. CDR1 SGHRS and CDR2 YFSETQ come from the germline V gene. The CDR3 is CASSLSTDTQYF. For the CDR3, the DNA is TGCGCCAGCAGCCTTTCCACAGATACGCAGTATTTT. The full variable domain, with the rest looked up from reference TRBV5-1 and TRBJ2-3, is KAGVTQTPRYLIKTRGQQVTLSCSPISGHRSVSWYQQTPGQGLQFLFEYFSETQRNKGNFPGRFSGRQFSNSRSEMNVSTLELGDSALYLCASSLSTDTQYFGPGTRLTVL.

The V and J genes are TRBV30 and TRBJ1-2, with a weak D call TRBD1 (5 bases). V was cut by 5 bases and J by 4 bases, with 17 bases left in between. Germline assignment: CDR1 GTSNPN and CDR2 SVGIG (reference sequence). The CDR3 covers 14 residues. The DNA for the CDR3 is TGTGCCTGGGCCGGGGGGTATATTGGCTATGGCTACACCTTC. Amino acid sequence: CAWAGGYIGYGYTF. The whole variable domain, remainder taken from reference TRBV30 and TRBJ1-2, is SQTIHQWPATLVQPVGSPLSLECTVEGTSNPNLYWYRQAAGRGLQLLFYSVGIGQISSEVPQNLSASRPQDRQFILSSKKLLLSDSGFYLCAWAGGYIGYGYTFGSGTRLTVV.

The chain employs TRBV6-6 and TRBJ2-5; no reliable D call. The J call may not be correct, given that the DNA end is closer to TRBJ2-7. CDR1 is MNHNY and CDR2 is SVGAGI in the germline V gene (reference sequence). This CDR3 comprises 11 residues. CDR3 sequence reads: CASSSYYEQYF. DNA of the CDR3: TGTGCCAGCAGTTCCTACTACGAGCAGTACTTC.

In nucleotides, the CDR3 is TGCGCCAGCAGCTTTGAGGACAGGGTCCACGAGACCCAGTACTTC. Its protein is CASSFEDRVHETQYF. This chain connects TRBV5-1 to TRBJ2-5, with 8 bases lining up with TRBD1. This CDR3 has 15 residues. The J segment lost 5 bases and the V segment lost 2 bases, leaving 8 bases of the junction unmatched. Germline V lookup: CDR1 SGHRS, CDR2 YFSETQ.

The chain carries TRBV9 and TRBJ2-7; 12 positions agree with TRBD1. The CDR3 runs 14 residues. The V segment lost 4 bases and the J segment 5 bases; nucleotides outside the gene matches: 4. Germline V gene lookup returns CDR1 SGDLS and CDR2 YYNGEE. CDR3 DNA: TGTGCCAGCAGCTCCGGGACAGGGGGCGACGAGCAGTACTTC. This gives the protein CASSSGTGGDEQYF.

This chain connects TRBV19 to TRBJ2-7; D not certain. V dropped 1 base and J dropped 6 bases, with 19 bases sitting between them. Germline V gene data show CDR1 as LNHDA and CDR2 as SQIVND (reference sequence). This CDR3 comprises 16 residues. The CDR3 region has the DNA TGTGCCAGTAGTATAGGTGTACCTTCTAGGTCCCGCGAGCAGTACTTC. Its translation: CASSIGVPSRSREQYF.

This chain connects TRBV2 to TRBJ2-2; D is perhaps TRBD2 (6 bases). V gave up 5 bases and J gave up 1 base, with 11 bases separating them. Germline CDR1 is SNHLY and CDR2 is FYNNEI. This CDR3 is 15 amino acids long. The CDR3 DNA reads TGTGCCAGCAGTACCGGGACTCTGAACACCGGGGAGCTGTTTTTT. Protein: CASSTGTLNTGELFF.